The 8 T cell receptor beta chains given below trace back to one sample, sequenced in a study of follicular helper T cells after annual influenza vaccination. Time point defined: 2014-2015 season, pre-vaccination. The data were produced by immunoSEQ multiplex PCR, yet TCRdb's version contains in-frame clones alone and is incomplete. Altogether 25,000 to 35,000 clones are present, roughly 80% being singletons, with the ten largest covering about 1.2%. This material consisted of CXCR5+ CD38- circulating T follicular helper cells from blood, taken on the day of influenza vaccination. The subset here: circulating Tfh, non-naive CD4+CXCR5+PD-1+ (ICOS+CD38+ or ICOS-CD38-). These receptors originate from an adult who received the influenza vaccine.

This chain uses TRBV10-3 with TRBJ2-2, with D perhaps matching TRBD1 (6 bases). This CDR3 is 13 amino acids long. V lost 10 bases and J 7 bases, leaving 16 bases between the germline ends. CDR1 is ENHRY, CDR2 SYGVKD, per germline. The CDR3 loop reads CATGKGDNGELFF. DNA of the CDR3: TGTGCCACCGGGAAGGGGGATAACGGGGAGCTGTTTTTT.

The table lists this clone with a count of one. V is TRBV5-1 and J is TRBJ2-1, with 10 bases fitting TRBD2. The CDR3 sequence is 15 residues long. V lost 4 bases and J lost 9; bases outside the gene matches: 10. The germline gives CDR1 SGHRS, CDR2 YFSETQ. CDR3 in amino acids: CASSLGGGLAREQFF. CDR3 sequence (DNA): TGCGCCAGCAGCCTTGGTGGGGGACTAGCGCGTGAGCAGTTCTTC.

V gene TRBV2 combines with J gene TRBJ1-5; TRBD1 matches 10 bases. The V segment lost 5 bases and the J segment 4 bases; nucleotides outside the gene matches: 11. Germline CDR1 reads SNHLY; CDR2 reads FYNNEI. CDR3 length: 17 amino acids. The CDR3 DNA is TGTGCCAGCAGTAAGGACAGGGGGACCGAGAGGAATCAGCCCCAGCATTTT. It yields the protein CASSKDRGTERNQPQHF.

On this clone itself: Sequence at one end of the junction differs from germline and may be a read error. This chain joins TRBV11-2 and TRBJ1-1, with unresolved D. The CDR3 consists of 12 residues. Germline CDR1 reads SGHAT; CDR2 reads FQNNGV. CDR3 DNA sequence: TGTGCCAGCAGCTCCCTTACTTCCATGCGCTCCTTT. It yields the protein CASSSLTSMRSF.

This chain connects TRBV27 to TRBJ1-4; no clear D gene. V was clipped by 3 bases and J by 3 bases, with 11 bases between them. CDR3 length equals 15 residues. The V gene's germline CDR1 is MNHEY and CDR2 SMNVEV (reference sequence). CDR3 residues: CASSFRAGSNEKLFF. The CDR3 DNA sequence: TGTGCCAGCAGTTTCCGGGCGGGTTCTAATGAAAAACTGTTTTTT. Full variable domain (missing parts from reference TRBV27 and TRBJ1-4): EAQVTQNPRYLITVTGKKLTVTCSQNMNHEYMSWYRQDPGLGLRQIYYSMNVEVTDKGDVPEGYKVSRKEKRNFPLILESPSPNQTSLYFCASSFRAGSNEKLFFGSGTQLSVL.

V gene TRBV5-1 combines with J gene TRBJ2-5; possibly TRBD2 for D (5 bases). Germline CDR1 is SGHRS and CDR2 is YFSETQ. This CDR3 is 15 amino acids long. The germline V and J ends were trimmed by 4 bases and 4 bases, with 17 bases remaining between them. The CDR3 nucleotides are TGCGCCAGCAGCCCACCTGCGAGGGCTCTAGAGACCCAGTACTTC. It translates to CASSPPARALETQYF.

The chain employs TRBV18 and TRBJ2-3, with D perhaps matching TRBD1 (5 bases). Germline CDR1 reads KGHSH; CDR2 reads LQKENI. The V end was cut by 2 bases, the J end by 5 bases, with 5 bases between. This CDR3 region has 12 residues. CDR3 DNA: TGTGCCAGCTCACCAGACAGAGATACGCAGTATTTT. Amino acids: CASSPDRDTQYF.

Only one count was recorded for this clone. This sample includes further DNA sequences coding for the same CDR3. This sequence joins TRBV18 and TRBJ1-2, with D possibly matching TRBD1 (6 bases). In germline, CDR1 is KGHSH, CDR2 LQKENI. The CDR3 extends over 13 amino acids. Trimming removed 3 bases at V and 1 base at J, with 6 bases between. For the CDR3, the DNA is TGTGCCAGCTCACCGGACAGTAACTATGGCTACACCTTC. It is translated as CASSPDSNYGYTF.